Included here is one TCR beta chain sequence, with context. This entry belongs to a study of blood T cell repertoires in COVID-19. Study-level information: In each case, the material was cDNA or gDNA derived from T cells, B-cell-depleted T cells, or PBMCs.

Sequencing used immunoSEQ multiplex PCR; TCRdb keeps in-frame clones, though not all of them. Among 300,000 to 400,000 clones listed, 70% to 90% were seen once. Trimming stripped 6 bases from V and 3 bases from J, with 9 bases between. Germline V gene sequence: CDR1 MNHEY, CDR2 SVGAGI. The CDR3 runs 12 residues. Those enrolled, adults aged roughly 18 to 90 years, came from roughly 23 US areas. Cohorts were determined from participant-reported clinical history. The sequenced sample consisted of PBMCs or T cells enriched from blood (not recorded which). This TCR was sampled from a woman in her twenties or thirties with acute COVID-19. The chain employs TRBV6-5 and TRBJ2-7, with a weak D call TRBD2 (6 bases). CDR3 sequence (DNA): TGTGCCAGCAGGGGACTGAGCTACGAGCAGTACTTC. Translation: CASRGLSYEQYF.